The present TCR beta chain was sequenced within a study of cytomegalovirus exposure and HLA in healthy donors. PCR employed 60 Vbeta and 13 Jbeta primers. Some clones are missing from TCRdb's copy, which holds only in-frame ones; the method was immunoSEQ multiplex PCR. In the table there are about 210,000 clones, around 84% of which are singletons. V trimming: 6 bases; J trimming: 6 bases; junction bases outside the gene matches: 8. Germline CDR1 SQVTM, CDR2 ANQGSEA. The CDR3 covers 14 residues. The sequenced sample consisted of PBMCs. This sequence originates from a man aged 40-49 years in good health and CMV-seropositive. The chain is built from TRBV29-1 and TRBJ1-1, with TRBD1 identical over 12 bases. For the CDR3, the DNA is TGCAGCGTCCACCGGGACAGGGGGCGCGCTGAAGCTTTCTTT. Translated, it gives CSVHRDRGRAEAFF.